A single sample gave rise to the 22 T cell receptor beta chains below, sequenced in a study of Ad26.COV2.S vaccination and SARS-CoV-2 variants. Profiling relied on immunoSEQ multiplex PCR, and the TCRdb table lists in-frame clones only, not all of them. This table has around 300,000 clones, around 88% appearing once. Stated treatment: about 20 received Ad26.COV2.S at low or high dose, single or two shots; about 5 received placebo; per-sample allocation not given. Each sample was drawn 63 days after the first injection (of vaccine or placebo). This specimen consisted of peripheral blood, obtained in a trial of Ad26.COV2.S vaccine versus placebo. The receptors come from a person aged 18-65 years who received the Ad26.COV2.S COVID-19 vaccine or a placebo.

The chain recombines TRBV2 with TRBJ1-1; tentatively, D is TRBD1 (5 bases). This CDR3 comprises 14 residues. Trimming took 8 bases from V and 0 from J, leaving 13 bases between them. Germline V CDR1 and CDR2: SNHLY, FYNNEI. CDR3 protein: CASGWGVMNTEAFF. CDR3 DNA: TGTGCCAGCGGATGGGGGGTCATGAACACTGAAGCTTTCTTT.

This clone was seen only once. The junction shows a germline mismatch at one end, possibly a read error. In nucleotides, the CDR3 is TGTGCCAGCCTGCCGGGGGGACTGTCGAACGCCGGGGAGCTGTTTTTT. It is translated as CASLPGGLSNAGELFF. The chain has TRBV2 and TRBJ2-2; 7 nucleotides align to TRBD2. CDR3 length: 16 amino acids. Per germline, CDR1 SNHLY and CDR2 FYNNEI.

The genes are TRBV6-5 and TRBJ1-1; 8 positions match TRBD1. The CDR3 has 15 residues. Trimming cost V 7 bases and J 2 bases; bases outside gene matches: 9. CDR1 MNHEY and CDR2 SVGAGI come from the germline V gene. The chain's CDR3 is CASIPTGVRNTEAFF. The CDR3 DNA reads TGTGCCAGCATTCCGACAGGGGTGAGAAACACTGAAGCTTTCTTT.

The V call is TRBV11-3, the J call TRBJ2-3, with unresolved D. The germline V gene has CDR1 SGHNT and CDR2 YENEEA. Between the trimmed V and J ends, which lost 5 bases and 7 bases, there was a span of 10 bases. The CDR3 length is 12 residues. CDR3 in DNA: TGTGCCAGCAGCCCTCCCCCAAATACGCAGTATTTT. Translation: CASSPPPNTQYF.

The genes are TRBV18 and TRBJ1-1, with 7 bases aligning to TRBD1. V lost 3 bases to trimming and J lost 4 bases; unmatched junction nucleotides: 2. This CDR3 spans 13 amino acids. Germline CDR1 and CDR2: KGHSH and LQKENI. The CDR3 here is CASSPTGVTEAFF. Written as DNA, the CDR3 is TGTGCCAGCTCACCTACAGGGGTCACTGAAGCTTTCTTT.

The CDR3 sequence: CASSPGQNAANTGELFF. CDR3 in DNA: TGTGCCAGCAGCCCTGGACAGAACGCCGCGAACACCGGGGAGCTGTTTTTT. The rearrangement links TRBV5-8 to TRBJ2-2; tentative D call: TRBD1 (6 bases). Germline CDR1 reads SGHTS; CDR2 reads YDEGEE. The CDR3 loop spans 17 amino acids. Between the trimmed V and J ends, which lost 4 bases and 0 bases, there was a span of 16 bases.

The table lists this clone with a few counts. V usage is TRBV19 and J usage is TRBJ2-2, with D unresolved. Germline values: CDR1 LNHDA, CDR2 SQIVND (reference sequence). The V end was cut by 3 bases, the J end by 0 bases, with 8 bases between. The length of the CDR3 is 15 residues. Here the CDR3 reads CASSMVRSNTGELFF. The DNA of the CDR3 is TGTGCCAGTAGTATGGTCAGATCGAACACCGGGGAGCTGTTTTTT.

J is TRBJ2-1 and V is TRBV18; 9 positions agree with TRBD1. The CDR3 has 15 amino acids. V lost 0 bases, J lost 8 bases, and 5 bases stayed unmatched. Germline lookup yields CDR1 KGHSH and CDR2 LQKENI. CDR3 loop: CASSPPKDRGDEQFF. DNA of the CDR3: TGTGCCAGCTCACCACCTAAGGACAGGGGCGATGAGCAGTTCTTC.

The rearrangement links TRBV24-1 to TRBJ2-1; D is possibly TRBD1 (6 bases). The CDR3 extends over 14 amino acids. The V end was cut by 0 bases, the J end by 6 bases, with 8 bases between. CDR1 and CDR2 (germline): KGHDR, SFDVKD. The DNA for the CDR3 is TGTGCCACCAGTGATTTGGGACAGACCAATGAGCAGTTCTTC. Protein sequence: CATSDLGQTNEQFF.

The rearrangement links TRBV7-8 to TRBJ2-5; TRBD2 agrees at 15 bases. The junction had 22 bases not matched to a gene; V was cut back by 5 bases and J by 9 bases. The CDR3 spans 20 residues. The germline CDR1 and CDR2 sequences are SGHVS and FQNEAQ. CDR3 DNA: TGTGCCAGCAGCCAGGCGATCGGGACTAGCGGGGGGCCCCTAAGCCGGTCCCAGTACTTC. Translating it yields CASSQAIGTSGGPLSRSQYF.

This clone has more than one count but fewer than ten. The CDR3 region is CASRLGQGNQPQHF. The CDR3 DNA is TGTGCCAGTAGGCTAGGACAGGGCAATCAGCCCCAGCATTTT. The V and J genes are TRBV19 and TRBJ1-5, with 7 nucleotides matching TRBD1. The CDR3 has 14 residues. Germline V gives CDR1 LNHDA, CDR2 SQIVND (reference sequence). Trimming took 6 bases from V and 2 from J; bases not matched to a gene: 4.

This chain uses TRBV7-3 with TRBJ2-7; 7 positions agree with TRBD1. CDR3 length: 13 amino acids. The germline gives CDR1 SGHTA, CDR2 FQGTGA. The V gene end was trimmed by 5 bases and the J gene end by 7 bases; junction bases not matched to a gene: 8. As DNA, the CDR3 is TGTGCCAGCAGCCCAGGACAGGCCCGGGAGCAGTACTTC. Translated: CASSPGQAREQYF. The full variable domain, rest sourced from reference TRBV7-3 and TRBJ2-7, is GAGVSQTPSNKVTEKGKYVELRCDPISGHTALYWYRQSLGQGPEFLIYFQGTGAADDSGLPNDRFFAVRPEGSVSTLKIQRTERGDSAVYLCASSPGQAREQYFGPGTRLTVT.

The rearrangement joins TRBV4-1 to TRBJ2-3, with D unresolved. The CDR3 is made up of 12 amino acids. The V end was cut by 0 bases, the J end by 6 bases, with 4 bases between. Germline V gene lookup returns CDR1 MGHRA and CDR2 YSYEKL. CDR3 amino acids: CASSQDVDTQYF. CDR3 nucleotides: TGCGCCAGCAGCCAAGATGTTGATACGCAGTATTTT.

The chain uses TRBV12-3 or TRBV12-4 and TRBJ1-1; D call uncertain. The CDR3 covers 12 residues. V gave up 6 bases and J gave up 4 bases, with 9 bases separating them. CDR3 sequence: CASSPEGTEAFF. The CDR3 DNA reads TGTGCCAGCAGCCCAGAGGGCACTGAAGCTTTCTTT.

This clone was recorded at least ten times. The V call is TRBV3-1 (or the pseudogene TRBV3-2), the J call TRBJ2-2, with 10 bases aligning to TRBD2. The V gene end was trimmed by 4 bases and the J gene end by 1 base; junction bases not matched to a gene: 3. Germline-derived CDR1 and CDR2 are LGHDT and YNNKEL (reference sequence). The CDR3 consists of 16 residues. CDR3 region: CASSPRTSGNTGELFF. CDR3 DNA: TGTGCCAGCAGCCCCCGGACTAGCGGGAACACCGGGGAGCTGTTTTTT.

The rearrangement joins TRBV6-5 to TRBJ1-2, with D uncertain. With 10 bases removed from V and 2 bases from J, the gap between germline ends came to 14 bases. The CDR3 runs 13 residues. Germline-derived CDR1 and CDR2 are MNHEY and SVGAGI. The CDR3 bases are TGTGCCACCTCCGGGTCGGTGAACTATGGCTACACCTTC. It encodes CATSGSVNYGYTF.

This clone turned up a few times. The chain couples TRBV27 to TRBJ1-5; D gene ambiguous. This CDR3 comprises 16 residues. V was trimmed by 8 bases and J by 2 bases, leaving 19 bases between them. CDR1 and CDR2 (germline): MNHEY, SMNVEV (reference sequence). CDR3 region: CASVPPLGPGNQPQHF. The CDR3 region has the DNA TGTGCCAGCGTCCCCCCGCTGGGTCCGGGCAATCAGCCCCAGCATTTT.

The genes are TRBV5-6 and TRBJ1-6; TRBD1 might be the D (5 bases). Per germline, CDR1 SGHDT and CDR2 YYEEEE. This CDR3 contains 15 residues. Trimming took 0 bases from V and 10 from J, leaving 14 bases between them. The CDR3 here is CASSLARGRGSPLHF. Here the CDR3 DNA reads TGTGCCAGCAGCTTGGCACGAGGAAGGGGATCACCCCTCCACTTT.

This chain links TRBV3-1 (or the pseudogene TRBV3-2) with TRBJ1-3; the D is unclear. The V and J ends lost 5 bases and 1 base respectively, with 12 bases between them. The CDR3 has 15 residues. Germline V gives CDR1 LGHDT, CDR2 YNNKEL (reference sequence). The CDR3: CASSFLSGSGNTIYF. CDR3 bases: TGTGCCAGCAGCTTCCTGTCCGGGTCTGGAAACACCATATATTTT.

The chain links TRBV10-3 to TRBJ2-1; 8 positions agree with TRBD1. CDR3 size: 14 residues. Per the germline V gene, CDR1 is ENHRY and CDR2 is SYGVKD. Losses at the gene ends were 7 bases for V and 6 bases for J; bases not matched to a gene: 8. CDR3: CAITPGQDPNEQFF. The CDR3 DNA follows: TGTGCCATCACTCCGGGACAGGACCCCAATGAGCAGTTCTTC.

For the CDR3, the DNA is TGTGCCAGCACCTCCGGCTCAACTAATGAAAAACTGTTTTTT. Its protein product is CASTSGSTNEKLFF. J is TRBJ1-4 and V is TRBV7-9; no reliable D call. Germline lookup yields CDR1 SEHNR and CDR2 FQNEAQ (reference sequence). The CDR3 runs 14 residues. V was shortened by 7 bases and J by 0 bases, with 9 bases between the two germline ends.

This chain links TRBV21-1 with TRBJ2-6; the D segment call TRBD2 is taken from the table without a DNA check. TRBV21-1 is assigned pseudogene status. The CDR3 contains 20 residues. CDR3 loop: CASSKDAPGGPLGGANVLTF. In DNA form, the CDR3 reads TGTGCCAGCAGCAAAGACGCTCCGGGAGGGCCCCTAGGCGGGGCCAACGTCCTGACTTTC.